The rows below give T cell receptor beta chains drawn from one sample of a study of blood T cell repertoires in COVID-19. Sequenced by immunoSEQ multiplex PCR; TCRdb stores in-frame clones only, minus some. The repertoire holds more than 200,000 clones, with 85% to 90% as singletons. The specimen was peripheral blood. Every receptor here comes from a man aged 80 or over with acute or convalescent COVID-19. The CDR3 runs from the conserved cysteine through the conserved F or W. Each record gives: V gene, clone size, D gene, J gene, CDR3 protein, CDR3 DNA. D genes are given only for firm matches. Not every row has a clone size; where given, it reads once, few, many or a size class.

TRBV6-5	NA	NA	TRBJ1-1	CASSRGMNTEAFF	TGTGCCAGCAGCAGAGGGATGAACACTGAAGCTTTCTTT
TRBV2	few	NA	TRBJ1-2	CASSRDTGIYGYTF	TGTGCCAGCAGCCGGGACACGGGGATCTATGGCTACACCTTC
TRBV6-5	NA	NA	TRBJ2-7	CASTIPGHETYEQYF	TGTGCCAGCACCATTCCGGGACACGAGACCTACGAGCAGTACTTC
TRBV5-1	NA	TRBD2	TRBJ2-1	CASSLGLAGVDEQFF	TGCGCCAGCAGCCTGGGACTAGCGGGAGTGGATGAGCAGTTCTTC
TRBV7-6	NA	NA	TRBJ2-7	CASSLGEQYF	TGTGCCAGCAGCCTCGGGGAGCAGTACTTC
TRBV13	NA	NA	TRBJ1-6	CASSTGVSGNNSPLHF	TGTGCCAGCAGCACAGGTGTGTCGGGCAATAATTCACCCCTCCACTTT
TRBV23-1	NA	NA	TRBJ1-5	CASSQSRRQYSNQPQHF	TGCGCCAGCAGTCAATCCCGGCGACAGTATAGCAATCAGCCCCAGCATTTT
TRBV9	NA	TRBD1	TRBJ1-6	CASSSGTGGYSPLHF	TGTGCCAGCAGCTCCGGGACAGGGGGTTATTCACCCCTCCACTTT
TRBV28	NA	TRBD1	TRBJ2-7	CASSGGTGKYEQYF	TGTGCCAGCAGTGGTGGGACAGGGAAATACGAGCAGTACTTC
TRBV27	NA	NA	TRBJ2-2	CASSPRGLGELFF	TGTGCCAGCAGTCCCCGGGGTTTGGGGGAGCTGTTTTTT
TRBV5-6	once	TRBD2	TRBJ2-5	CASSGGTSGLQETQYF	TGTGCCAGCAGCGGAGGGACTAGCGGGTTACAAGAGACCCAGTACTTC
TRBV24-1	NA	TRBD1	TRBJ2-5	CATSVQGAGETQYF	TGTGCCACCAGTGTACAGGGGGCTGGAGAGACCCAGTACTTC
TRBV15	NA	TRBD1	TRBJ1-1	CATSRTGANTEAFF	TGTGCCACCAGCAGAACAGGGGCTAACACTGAAGCTTTCTTT
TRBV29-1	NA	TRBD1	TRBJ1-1	CSVQTGLNTEAFF	TGCAGCGTACAGACAGGGCTGAACACTGAAGCTTTCTTT
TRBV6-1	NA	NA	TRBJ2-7	CASSEGSTSEQYF	TGTGCCAGCAGTGAAGGATCTACGAGCGAGCAGTACTTC
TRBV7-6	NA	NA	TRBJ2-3	CASSLDGGTPTDTQYF	TGTGCCAGCAGCTTAGATGGCGGGACCCCCACAGATACGCAGTATTTT
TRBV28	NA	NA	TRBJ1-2	CASSSAGAGEGGNYGYTF	TGTGCCAGCAGTAGCGCTGGGGCAGGGGAGGGGGGTAACTATGGCTACACCTTC
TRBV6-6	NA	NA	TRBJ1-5	CASSYSKGHNQPQHF	TGTGCCAGCAGTTACTCAAAGGGACACAATCAGCCCCAGCATTTT
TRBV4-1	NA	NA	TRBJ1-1	CASSQRGDYRATEAFF	TGCGCCAGCAGCCAAAGGGGTGATTACAGGGCTACTGAAGCTTTCTTT
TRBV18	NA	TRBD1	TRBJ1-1	CASSPRLGDRMNTEAFF	TGTGCCAGCTCACCACGACTCGGGGACAGGATGAACACTGAAGCTTTCTTT
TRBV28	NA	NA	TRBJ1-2	CASRTGGVYGYTF	TGTGCCAGCAGGACAGGCGGTGTCTATGGCTACACCTTC
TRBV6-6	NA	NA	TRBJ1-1	CASIAGINTEAFF	TGTGCCAGCATCGCCGGGATTAACACTGAAGCTTTCTTT
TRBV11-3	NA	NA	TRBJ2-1	CASSLDPGEQFF	TGTGCCAGCAGCTTAGATCCAGGAGAGCAGTTCTTC
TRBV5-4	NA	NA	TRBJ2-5	CASSLVGETQYF	TGTGCCAGCAGCTTGGTCGGTGAGACCCAGTACTTC
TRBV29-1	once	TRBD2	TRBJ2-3	CSVRRESALTQYF	TGCAGCGTTAGGCGGGAGTCGGCTCTTACGCAGTATTTT
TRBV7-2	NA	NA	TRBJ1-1	CASSLVGGWSFAEAFF	TGTGCCAGCAGCTTAGTCGGAGGGTGGAGTTTCGCTGAAGCTTTCTTT
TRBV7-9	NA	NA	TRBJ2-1	CASSPGLSSYNEQFF	TGTGCCAGCAGCCCCGGACTGAGCTCCTACAATGAGCAGTTCTTC
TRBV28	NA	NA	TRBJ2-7	CASSVPIPSISYEQYF	TGTGCCAGCAGCGTTCCCATCCCCAGTATCTCCTACGAGCAGTACTTC
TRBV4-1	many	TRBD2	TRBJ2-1	CASSQSWTSGTDEQFF	TGCGCCAGCAGCCAAAGTTGGACTAGCGGAACGGATGAGCAGTTCTTC
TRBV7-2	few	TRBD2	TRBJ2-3	CASSLEIAGGLDTQYF	TGTGCCAGCAGCTTAGAAATAGCGGGAGGATTAGATACGCAGTATTTT
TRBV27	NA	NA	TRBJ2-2	CASSLRGADTGELFF	TGTGCCAGCAGTTTACGGGGGGCGGACACCGGGGAGCTGTTTTTT
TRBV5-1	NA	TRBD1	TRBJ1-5	CASSPGTGEQPQHF	TGCGCCAGCAGCCCCGGGACAGGGGAACAGCCCCAGCATTTT
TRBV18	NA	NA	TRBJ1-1	CASSRGENTEAFF	TGTGCCAGCTCACGCGGGGAAAACACTGAAGCTTTCTTT
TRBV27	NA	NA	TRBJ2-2	CASTYGNTGELFF	TGTGCCAGCACCTATGGGAACACCGGGGAGCTGTTTTTT
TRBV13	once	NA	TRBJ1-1	CASSLQGFVTEAFF	TGTGCCAGCAGCCTACAGGGATTCGTCACTGAAGCTTTCTTT
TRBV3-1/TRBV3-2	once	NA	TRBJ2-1	CASSQADSQEFF	TGTGCCAGCAGCCAAGCCGATAGTCAGGAGTTCTTC
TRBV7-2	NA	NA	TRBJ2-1	CASSLARGPYNEQFF	TGTGCCAGCAGCTTAGCCCGTGGCCCCTACAATGAGCAGTTCTTC
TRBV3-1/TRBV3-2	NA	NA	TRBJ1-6	CASSPYVGGGNSPLHF	TGTGCCAGCAGCCCATACGTGGGGGGAGGTAATTCACCCCTCCACTTT
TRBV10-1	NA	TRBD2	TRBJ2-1	CASSGLAASYNEQFF	TGCGCCAGCAGTGGACTAGCGGCTTCCTACAATGAGCAGTTCTTC
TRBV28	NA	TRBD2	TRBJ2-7	CASSRPRAGVNYEQYF	TGTGCCAGCAGCCGACCCAGAGCGGGAGTTAACTACGAGCAGTACTTC
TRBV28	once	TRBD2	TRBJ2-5	CASGLAAETQYF	TGTGCCAGCGGGCTAGCGGCGGAGACCCAGTACTTC
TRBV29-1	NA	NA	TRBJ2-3	CSVEQTSTDTQYF	TGCAGCGTTGAACAGACTAGCACAGATACGCAGTATTTT
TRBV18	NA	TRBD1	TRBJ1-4	CASSPGQGASTNEKLFF	TGTGCCAGCTCCCCAGGACAGGGGGCATCAACTAATGAAAAACTGTTTTTT
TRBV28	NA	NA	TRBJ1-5	CASSLSYQPQHF	TGTGCCAGCAGTCTATCGTATCAGCCCCAGCATTTT
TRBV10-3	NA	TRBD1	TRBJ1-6	CAIRPGQGANSPLHF	TGTGCCATCAGGCCCGGACAGGGGGCTAATTCACCCCTCCACTTT
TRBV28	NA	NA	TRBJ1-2	CASSLVIRGGYTF	TGTGCCAGCAGTTTGGTGATTCGGGGTGGCTACACCTTC
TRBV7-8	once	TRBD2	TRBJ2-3	CASSLRTSGRDDTQYF	TGTGCCAGCAGCCTCCGGACTAGCGGGAGGGACGATACGCAGTATTTT
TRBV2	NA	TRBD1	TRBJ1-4	CASGDRGQTNEKLFF	TGTGCCAGCGGGGACAGGGGGCAAACTAATGAAAAACTGTTTTTT
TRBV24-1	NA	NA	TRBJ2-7	CATSRQGRSYEQYF	TGTGCCACCAGTCGCCAGGGAAGATCCTACGAGCAGTACTTC
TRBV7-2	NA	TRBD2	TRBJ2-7	CASSLASGEYEQYF	TGTGCCAGCAGCTTGGCTAGCGGGGAATACGAGCAGTACTTC
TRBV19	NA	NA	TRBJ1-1	CASRPNSGDAFF	TGTGCCAGTAGGCCCAATTCAGGGGACGCTTTCTTT
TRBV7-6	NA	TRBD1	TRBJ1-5	CASSLGQGIQPQHF	TGTGCCAGCAGCTTAGGACAGGGAATTCAGCCCCAGCATTTT
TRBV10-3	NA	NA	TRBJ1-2	CAINQGDYGYTF	TGTGCCATCAATCAAGGGGACTATGGCTACACCTTC
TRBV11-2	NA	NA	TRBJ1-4	CASSLVPQTTNEKLFF	TGTGCCAGCAGCTTAGTCCCACAGACAACTAATGAAAAACTGTTTTTT
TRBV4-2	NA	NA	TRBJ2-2	CASSQRGGLTGELFF	TGTGCCAGCAGCCAGAGGGGGGGTCTCACCGGGGAGCTGTTTTTT
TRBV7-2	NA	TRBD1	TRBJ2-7	CASSPDRGYEQYF	TGTGCCAGCAGCCCCGACAGGGGGTACGAGCAGTACTTC
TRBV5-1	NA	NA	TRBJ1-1	CASSLQLNTEAFF	TGCGCCAGCAGCCTACAGCTGAACACTGAAGCTTTCTTT